The sequence of this TCR beta chain was determined in a study of T cell repertoires in cytomegalovirus infection. V was cut by 5 bases and J by 3 bases, with 17 bases left in between. The CDR3 contains 15 residues. As concerns this clonotype: The target antigen is unknown.

A single record per CDR3 protein comes from TCRdb applying MiXCR to the reads. Of 160,000 or so distinct CDR3 sequences in the sample, less than 25% were seen once. The chain combines TRBV12-3 or TRBV12-4 with TRBJ2-7; D is ambiguous. The sequence derives from a human donor in good health (CMV status not recorded). Some clones in this sample may be carry-over from other donors' samples. Sample: CD8+ T cells from cultured PBMCs, taken from culture after CMV antigen stimulation. CDR3 sequence reads: CASSTPDAENYEQYF. The CDR3 DNA sequence: TGTGCCAGCAGTACGCCAGACGCAGAAAACTACGAGCAGTACTTC.